Below, 8 T cell receptor beta chains from the same sample are listed, as sequenced in a study of T cells in narcolepsy. The assay was immunoSEQ multiplex PCR, and TCRdb's table has in-frame clones only and misses some. This repertoire shows tens of thousands of clones, over 75% found once; its top ten account for about 0.88%. The sequenced material came from memory (CD45RA-) CD4+ T cells from blood. The receptors here all came from a human donor in good health.

The V gene is TRBV6-5, the J gene TRBJ1-1, with D perhaps TRBD1 (5 bases). The CDR3 extends over 15 amino acids. V dropped 6 bases and J dropped 4 bases, with 18 bases sitting between them. Germline-derived CDR1 and CDR2 are MNHEY and SVGAGI. The chain's CDR3 is CASSTNFAGRTEAFF. The CDR3 bases are TGTGCCAGCAGCACAAACTTCGCAGGGCGCACTGAAGCTTTCTTT.

This rearrangement joins TRBV18 to TRBJ1-2; no definite D call. Trimming took 0 bases from V and 0 from J, leaving 8 bases between them. This CDR3 contains 15 residues. The V gene's germline CDR1 is KGHSH and CDR2 LQKENI. DNA for the CDR3: TGTGCCAGCTCACCACCCACAGTAGCTAACTATGGCTACACCTTC. Translation: CASSPPTVANYGYTF. The full variable domain, with the rest looked up from reference TRBV18 and TRBJ1-2, is NAGVMQNPRHLVRRRGQEARLRCSPMKGHSHVYWYRQLPEEGLKFMVYLQKENIIDESGMPKERFSAEFPKEGPSILRIQQVVRGDSAAYFCASSPPTVANYGYTFGSGTRLTVV.

This chain links TRBV25-1 with TRBJ2-5; possibly TRBD1 for D (5 bases). Germline V gives CDR1 MGHDK, CDR2 SYGVNS. The CDR3 extends over 14 amino acids. V shed 0 bases and J shed 2 bases, with 7 bases lying between them. The DNA of the CDR3 is TGTGCCAGCAGTGAATATCGACAGCAAGAGACCCAGTACTTC. Translating it yields CASSEYRQQETQYF.

This sequence joins TRBV5-4 and TRBJ2-2; tentatively, D is TRBD1 or TRBD2 (5 bases each). The CDR3 is made up of 16 amino acids. Looked up from germline, CDR1 is SGHNT and CDR2 is YYREEE (reference sequence). V was clipped by 0 bases and J by 6 bases, with 15 bases between them. The CDR3 DNA is TGTGCCAGCAGCTTGGGGACGGGGTGGGACGCCGGGGAGCTGTTTTTT. Encoded protein: CASSLGTGWDAGELFF.

There are a few counts of this clone. This chain links TRBV7-8 with TRBJ2-5; D gene ambiguous. Matching the DNA end better, TRBJ2-7 makes the J call doubtful. CDR1 and CDR2 from the germline V gene are SGHVS and FQNEAQ. The CDR3 has 14 amino acids. Here the CDR3 reads CASSFPDLSYEQYF. The DNA of the CDR3 is TGTGCCAGCAGCTTCCCCGATCTATCCTACGAGCAGTACTTC.

This sequence joins TRBV11-2 and TRBJ2-1; weak D call: TRBD2 (5 bases). The length of the CDR3 is 15 residues. Germline-derived CDR1 and CDR2 are SGHAT and FQNNGV. With 0 bases removed from V and 6 bases from J, the gap between germline ends came to 12 bases. Here the CDR3 DNA reads TGTGCCAGCAGCTTAGATCCCCTAGCTGGCAATGAGCAGTTCTTC. Amino acid sequence: CASSLDPLAGNEQFF.

The genes are TRBV19 and TRBJ2-5, with 8 nucleotides matching TRBD2. The V segment lost 4 bases and the J segment 5 bases; nucleotides outside the gene matches: 9. Germline CDR1 LNHDA, CDR2 SQIVND (reference sequence). The CDR3 runs to 15 residues. The DNA for the CDR3 is TGTGCCAGTAGTAAGGCTGCGGGGGGTTCGGAGACCCAGTACTTC. Translation: CASSKAAGGSETQYF.

The chain couples TRBV25-1 to TRBJ1-3; possible D gene TRBD1, 6 bases. Germline loops: CDR1 MGHDK, CDR2 SYGVNS. Trimming stripped 0 bases from V and 3 bases from J, with 15 bases between. The CDR3 has 17 amino acids. The CDR3 DNA reads as TGTGCCAGCAGTGAATATGGTCAGGGGCGCCTTGGAAACACCATATATTTT. It codes for CASSEYGQGRLGNTIYF.